What follows is one T cell receptor beta chain and its context. What it binds is unknown. At one end, the junction sequence differs from germline, possibly due to a read error. Isolation of CD4+ naive, central memory, regulatory and stem cell-like memory cells was achieved by sorting via CD45RO/CCR7/CD25/CD127/CD95/CD27. Germline V CDR1 and CDR2: MNHNS, SASEGT. This CDR3 region has 15 residues. Reverse transcription of all isolated RNA meant that expressed TCRB transcripts were sequenced. TCRdb's table, derived via immunoSEQ multiplex PCR, lists solely in-frame clones and lacks some. The sample includes under 400,000 clones, 12% to 15% of them seen just once. The sample belongs to a study of beta chain features in type 1 diabetes. Study-wide background: Healthy donors resembled patients in age, gender and cell yields.

General study points: Fewer junction insertions and more nucleotide deletions appeared in type 1 diabetes patients.

This receptor was obtained from a man aged 25 to 40 in good health. The sequenced sample consisted of central memory CD4+ T cells from blood. V is TRBV6-1 and J is TRBJ2-1; 9 bases are a match to TRBD2. The CDR3: CTSSSRGGFPNEQFF. The CDR3 DNA reads TGTACCAGCAGTTCGCGGGGGGGATTCCCCAATGAGCAGTTCTTC.